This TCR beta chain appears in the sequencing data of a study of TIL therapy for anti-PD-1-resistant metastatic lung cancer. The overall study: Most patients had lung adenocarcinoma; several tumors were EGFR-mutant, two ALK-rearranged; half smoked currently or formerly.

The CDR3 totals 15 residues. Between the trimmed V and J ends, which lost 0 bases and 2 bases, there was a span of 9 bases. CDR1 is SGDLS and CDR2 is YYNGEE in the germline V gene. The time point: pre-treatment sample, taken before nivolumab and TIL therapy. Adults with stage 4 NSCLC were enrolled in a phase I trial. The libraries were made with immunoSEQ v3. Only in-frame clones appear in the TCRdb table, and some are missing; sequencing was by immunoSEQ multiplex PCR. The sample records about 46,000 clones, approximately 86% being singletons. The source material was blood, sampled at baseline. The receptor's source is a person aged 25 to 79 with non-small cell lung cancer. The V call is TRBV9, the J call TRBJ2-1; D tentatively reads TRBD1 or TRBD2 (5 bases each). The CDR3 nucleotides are TGTGCCAGCAGCGTAGTGGGGGACCCCTACAATGAGCAGTTCTTC. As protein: CASSVVGDPYNEQFF.